The 30 T cell receptor beta chains listed next were all sequenced from one sample in a study of spatial heterogeneity in lung cancer. TCRdb reprocessed the 5' RACE reads with MiXCR, giving one entry per CDR3 protein. The top ten clones hold over 8.5% of a sample with 45,000 to 55,000 distinct CDR3 sequences, over 4.5% of them seen once. This sample's time point: sample taken at primary tumor resection. Without sorting, whole RNA was sequenced from tumor, nontumor lung or frozen PBMC. The sample was PBMCs, taken at surgery. Receptors were obtained from a male donor with early-stage non-small cell lung cancer.

There are many counts of this clonotype. The rearrangement uses TRBV19 and TRBJ1-2; a weak D match, TRBD1 (5 bases). V was cut by 8 bases and J by 5 bases, with 12 bases left in between. This CDR3 is built from 12 residues. Germline V lookup: CDR1 LNHDA, CDR2 SQIVND (reference sequence). The CDR3 loop reads CASGVRGYGYTF. The CDR3 nucleotides are TGTGCCAGTGGTGTTCGGGGGTATGGCTACACCTTC. The full variable domain, its missing parts supplied by reference TRBV19 and TRBJ1-2, is DGGITQSPKYLFRKEGQNVTLSCEQNLNHDAMYWYRQDPGQGLRLIYYSQIVNDFQKGDIAEGYSVSREKKESFPLTVTSAQKNPTAFYLCASGVRGYGYTFGSGTRLTVV.

This clonotype was detected ten times or more. The chain carries TRBV12-3 or TRBV12-4 and TRBJ2-5; 8 bases align to TRBD1. The CDR3 length is 13 residues. J gave up 6 bases and V 5 bases, and 5 bases lay outside the gene matches. CDR3 sequence reads: CASSTGQGQTQYF. Written as DNA, the CDR3 is TGTGCCAGCAGTACCGGACAGGGCCAGACCCAGTACTTC.

This clonotype was observed at least ten times. The chain employs TRBV28 and TRBJ2-7; no clear D. CDR1 is MDHEN and CDR2 is SYDVKM in the germline V gene. V was cut by 7 bases and J by 2 bases, with 12 bases left in between. CDR3 size: 13 residues. The CDR3 bases are TGTGCCAGCACCGCCGGTCAAACCTACGAGCAGTACTTC. This gives the protein CASTAGQTYEQYF. The full variable domain, with the rest looked up from reference TRBV28 and TRBJ2-7, is DVKVTQSSRYLVKRTGEKVFLECVQDMDHENMFWYRQDPGLGLRLIYFSYDVKMKEKGDIPEGYSVSREKKERFSLILESASTNQTSMYLCASTAGQTYEQYFGPGTRLTVT.

At least ten counts were recorded for this clonotype. The chain combines TRBV9 with TRBJ2-7; possibly TRBD1 for D (6 bases). The CDR3 contains 16 residues. V was pared by 4 bases and J by 3 bases, with 20 bases between. The V gene's germline CDR1 is SGDLS and CDR2 YYNGEE. The DNA of the CDR3 is TGTGCCAGCAGCCCCTTTTCCGGCAGGGGATACTACGAGCAGTACTTC. This encodes CASSPFSGRGYYEQYF.

This clonotype was found many times. CDR3 coding DNA: TGTGCCTGGACGTTGCAGTGGAACTATGGCTACACCTTC. The encoded protein is CAWTLQWNYGYTF. This sequence joins TRBV30 and TRBJ1-2; D not certain. Per germline, CDR1 GTSNPN and CDR2 SVGIG (reference sequence). This CDR3 is built from 13 residues. The V end was cut by 4 bases, the J end by 2 bases, with 11 bases between.

Many counts were recorded for this clonotype. The chain links TRBV27 to TRBJ1-4, with unresolved D. With 0 bases removed from V and 1 base from J, the gap between germline ends came to 6 bases. The germline CDR1 and CDR2 sequences are MNHEY and SMNVEV (reference sequence). This CDR3 region has 15 residues. CDR3 sequence: CASSLSRRTNEKLFF. CDR3 nucleotide sequence: TGTGCCAGCAGTTTATCCCGCCGAACTAATGAAAAACTGTTTTTT.

This clonotype has ten or more counts. The chain uses TRBV7-2 and TRBJ2-2; tentative D call: TRBD1 (6 bases). From germline, CDR1 is SGHTA and CDR2 FQGNSA. Trimming left V 0 bases short and J 6 bases short, with 14 bases between. The CDR3 covers 16 residues. This chain's CDR3 is CASSLAEAGVSGELFF. DNA of the CDR3: TGTGCCAGCAGCTTAGCTGAGGCAGGGGTATCCGGGGAGCTGTTTTTT.

This clonotype was observed at least ten times. The V gene is TRBV5-5, the J gene TRBJ1-1, with D hard to call. V lost 1 base, J lost 5 bases, and 12 bases lay in between. The CDR3 totals 14 residues. Germline lookup yields CDR1 SGHKS and CDR2 YYEKEE (reference sequence). CDR3 region: CASSLFHGGTEAFF. The CDR3 coding sequence is TGTGCCAGCAGCTTGTTCCACGGCGGGACTGAAGCTTTCTTT.

This clonotype was counted ten times or more. The chain links TRBV20-1 to TRBJ1-1; no reliable D call. CDR3 length: 12 amino acids. Germline lookup yields CDR1 DFQATT and CDR2 SNEGSKA (reference sequence). In DNA form, the CDR3 reads TGCACAGCATCATGGGGGAACACTGAAGCTTTCTTT. Translated: CTASWGNTEAFF.

In this sample, this clonotype turned up many times. This sequence joins TRBV7-2 and TRBJ2-7; D gene unclear. The V end was cut by 5 bases, the J end by 2 bases, with 10 bases between. CDR3 length: 13 residues. Germline V gene data show CDR1 as SGHTA and CDR2 as FQGNSA. DNA for the CDR3: TGTGCCAGCAGCAATTACCAGGCCTACGAGCAGTACTTC. Protein: CASSNYQAYEQYF.

This clonotype was detected ten times or more. This chain uses TRBV12-3 or TRBV12-4 with TRBJ2-5; possible D gene TRBD2, 6 bases. The CDR3 runs 15 residues. V was shortened by 6 bases and J by 5 bases, with 19 bases between the two germline ends. This CDR3 reads CASSSPATGGETQYF. In nucleotides, the CDR3 is TGTGCCAGCAGCTCTCCGGCAACCGGAGGGGAGACCCAGTACTTC.

This clonotype was picked up many times. The chain couples TRBV19 to TRBJ1-2; 7 bases line up with TRBD1. CDR1 LNHDA and CDR2 SQIVND come from the germline V gene (reference sequence). This CDR3 spans 14 amino acids. Germline trimming cut 7 bases from V and 6 bases from J; bases unmatched to any gene: 11. DNA for the CDR3: TGTGCCAGTAACTCCCCGGGGACAGAGAATGGCTACACCTTC. Its protein product is CASNSPGTENGYTF.

As for this clonotype: A much larger clone differs by one base, so this may be a read error. The rearrangement joins TRBV29-1 to TRBJ2-5, with D hard to call. CDR1 and CDR2 (germline): SQVTM, ANQGSEA. This CDR3 has 10 residues. The CDR3 region is CSVAQETQNF. The CDR3 DNA is TGCAGCGTTGCCCAAGAGACCCAGAACTTC.

The sample holds many counts of this clonotype. The V call is TRBV11-2, the J call TRBJ1-5; D unclear. The V gene's germline CDR1 is SGHAT and CDR2 FQNNGV. The CDR3 covers 16 residues. Trimming removed 0 bases at V and 9 bases at J, with 18 bases between. The CDR3 nucleotides are TGTGCCAGCAGCTTAGAGGGCAGTAGCCTCCCTCGGCCCCAGCATTTT. It encodes CASSLEGSSLPRPQHF.

In this sample, this clonotype turned up many times. This chain joins TRBV27 and TRBJ2-3; 10 bases are shared with TRBD1. V was clipped by 3 bases and J by 6 bases; unmatched bases: 6. Germline V gene data show CDR1 as MNHEY and CDR2 as SMNVEV (reference sequence). The CDR3 covers 15 residues. The CDR3 loop reads CASSFTGTGDDTQYF. The DNA for the CDR3 is TGTGCCAGCAGTTTTACCGGGACAGGGGACGATACGCAGTATTTT.

This clonotype has ten or more counts. The chain carries TRBV6-6 and TRBJ1-5; D unresolved. CDR1 is MNHNY, CDR2 SVGAGI, per germline (reference sequence). With 0 bases removed from V and 13 bases from J, the gap between germline ends came to 10 bases. The CDR3 is 12 residues long. CDR3 nucleotides: TGTGCCAGCAGTTACTCGATGATCATACAGCATTTT. It is translated as CASSYSMIIQHF.

This clonotype was recorded many times. The chain uses TRBV6-5 and TRBJ1-2; D gene uncertain. Trimming left V 5 bases short and J 1 base short, with 8 bases between. This CDR3 spans 13 amino acids. From germline, CDR1 is MNHEY and CDR2 SVGAGI. This CDR3 reads CASSQKINYGYTF. As DNA, the CDR3 is TGTGCCAGCAGTCAGAAGATTAACTATGGCTACACCTTC.

There are many counts of this clonotype. This rearrangement joins TRBV5-1 to TRBJ2-4; 8 bases align to TRBD1. J lost 0 bases, V lost 4 bases, and 6 bases had no gene match. The germline gives CDR1 SGHRS, CDR2 YFSETQ. The CDR3 consists of 16 residues. CDR3 in amino acids: CASSAGTGLAKNIQYF. CDR3 coding DNA: TGCGCCAGCAGCGCCGGGACAGGCTTAGCCAAAAACATTCAGTACTTC.

The chain combines TRBV9 with TRBJ2-3; D gene ambiguous. This CDR3 has 14 amino acids. Trimming took off 4 bases at V and 3 bases at J, with 12 bases between the two ends. CDR1 and CDR2 (germline): SGDLS, YYNGEE. The DNA for the CDR3 is TGTGCCAGCAGCCCTAACGAAGGAACAGATACGCAGTATTTT. It codes for CASSPNEGTDTQYF.

In its sample, this clonotype was seen many times. The rearrangement uses TRBV7-8 and TRBJ2-2; 8 bases fit TRBD2. Germline CDR1 reads SGHVS; CDR2 reads FQNEAQ. This CDR3 is 16 amino acids long. Trimming removed 2 bases from V and 8 bases from J; junction bases left unmatched: 10. The CDR3 is CASSLMAGGTRGELFF. The DNA of the CDR3 is TGTGCCAGCAGCTTAATGGCGGGAGGAACAAGGGGGGAGCTGTTTTTT.

This clonotype was recorded many times. The chain joins TRBV12-3 or TRBV12-4 to TRBJ2-3; 8 bases are a match to TRBD1. V gave up 6 bases and J gave up 0 bases; unmatched junction bases: 5. The CDR3 length is 15 residues. The CDR3 region has the DNA TGTGCCAGCAGACCCCAGGGGGCAAGCACAGATACGCAGTATTTT. As protein: CASRPQGASTDTQYF.

The sample holds many counts of this clonotype. The chain uses TRBV19 and TRBJ2-2; no firm D call. Germline V gives CDR1 LNHDA, CDR2 SQIVND (reference sequence). The CDR3 runs 14 residues. The V gene lost 6 bases and the J gene lost 7 bases, with 15 bases spanning the gap. The CDR3 sequence is CASSPRKQGGELFF. The CDR3 nucleotides read TGTGCCAGTAGCCCCAGGAAGCAAGGCGGGGAGCTGTTTTTT. The full variable domain, rest sourced from reference TRBV19 and TRBJ2-2, is DGGITQSPKYLFRKEGQNVTLSCEQNLNHDAMYWYRQDPGQGLRLIYYSQIVNDFQKGDIAEGYSVSREKKESFPLTVTSAQKNPTAFYLCASSPRKQGGELFFGEGSRLTVL.

This sequence joins TRBV7-2 and TRBJ2-1; D uncertain. V dropped 6 bases and J dropped 1 base, with 10 bases sitting between them. The CDR3 has 14 residues. Germline V CDR1 and CDR2: SGHTA, FQGNSA. The CDR3 loop is CASSAYPSYNEQFF. Written as DNA, the CDR3 is TGTGCCAGCAGTGCTTATCCATCCTACAATGAGCAGTTCTTC.

This clonotype was seen many times. The V call is TRBV5-5, the J call TRBJ2-1; the D gene is possibly TRBD2 (6 bases). Trimming removed 0 bases at V and 7 bases at J, with 14 bases between. Per germline, CDR1 SGHKS and CDR2 YYEKEE (reference sequence). This CDR3 spans 15 amino acids. CDR3 residues: CASSLGLQGLNEQFF. CDR3 DNA sequence: TGTGCCAGCAGCTTGGGACTGCAGGGACTGAATGAGCAGTTCTTC.

Ten or more counts support this clonotype. The chain recombines TRBV4-1 with TRBJ2-3; D is possibly TRBD2 (5 bases). The CDR3 spans 15 residues. The V gene lost 0 bases and the J gene lost 7 bases, with 14 bases spanning the gap. Germline CDR1 and CDR2: MGHRA and YSYEKL. This chain's CDR3 is CASSQDGPGRNTQYF. Written as DNA, the CDR3 is TGCGCCAGCAGCCAAGATGGCCCGGGGAGAAATACGCAGTATTTT.

There are many counts of this clonotype. V gene TRBV10-3 combines with J gene TRBJ2-7, with no clear D. CDR1 is ENHRY, CDR2 SYGVKD, per germline. The V gene lost 9 bases and the J gene lost 7 bases, with 13 bases spanning the gap. The CDR3 length is 11 residues. The CDR3 DNA follows: TGTGCCATTCGCTCGGTCCAGGAGCAGTACTTC. This gives the protein CAIRSVQEQYF.

This clonotype was counted many times. The chain carries TRBV7-2 and TRBJ2-2; D is perhaps TRBD2 (5 bases). The ends were cut back, 2 bases at V and 0 bases at J, with 7 bases in the middle. The germline gives CDR1 SGHTA, CDR2 FQGNSA. The CDR3 extends over 15 amino acids. DNA of the CDR3: TGTGCCAGCAGCTTACGAGGGACGAACACCGGGGAGCTGTTTTTT. Its protein is CASSLRGTNTGELFF.

This clonotype was detected ten times or more. The chain recombines TRBV11-2 with TRBJ1-4; no definite D call. The CDR3 has 12 residues. Germline CDR1 is SGHAT and CDR2 is FQNNGV. Trimming removed 6 bases at V and 5 bases at J, with 7 bases between. The CDR3 DNA is TGTGCCAGCAGGGGAGTAAATGAAAAACTGTTTTTT. Translation gives CASRGVNEKLFF. Based on the CDR3 plus reference TRBV11-2 and TRBJ1-4, the full variable domain is EAGVAQSPRYKIIEKRQSVAFWCNPISGHATLYWYQQILGQGPKLLIQFQNNGVVDDSQLPKDRFSAERLKGVDSTLKIQPAKLEDSAVYLCASRGVNEKLFFGSGTQLSVL.

Many counts were recorded for this clonotype. The chain has TRBV10-2 and TRBJ1-2; unclear D gene. Between the trimmed V and J ends, which lost 6 bases and 5 bases, there was a span of 13 bases. The CDR3 is 13 residues long. Germline V gives CDR1 WSHSY, CDR2 SAAADI. DNA for the CDR3: TGCGCCAGCAGCACGGACCGCCTTTATGGCTACACCTTC. This encodes CASSTDRLYGYTF.

This clonotype has ten or more counts. CDR3 sequence reads: CASRDRGNEQFF. The DNA of the CDR3 is TGTGCCAGCAGGGACAGGGGGAATGAGCAGTTCTTC. The genes are TRBV12-3 or TRBV12-4 and TRBJ2-1; the match to TRBD1 covers 10 bases. Trimming at V came to 6 bases and at J to 7 bases, leaving 0 bases not matched to a gene. The CDR3 consists of 12 residues.